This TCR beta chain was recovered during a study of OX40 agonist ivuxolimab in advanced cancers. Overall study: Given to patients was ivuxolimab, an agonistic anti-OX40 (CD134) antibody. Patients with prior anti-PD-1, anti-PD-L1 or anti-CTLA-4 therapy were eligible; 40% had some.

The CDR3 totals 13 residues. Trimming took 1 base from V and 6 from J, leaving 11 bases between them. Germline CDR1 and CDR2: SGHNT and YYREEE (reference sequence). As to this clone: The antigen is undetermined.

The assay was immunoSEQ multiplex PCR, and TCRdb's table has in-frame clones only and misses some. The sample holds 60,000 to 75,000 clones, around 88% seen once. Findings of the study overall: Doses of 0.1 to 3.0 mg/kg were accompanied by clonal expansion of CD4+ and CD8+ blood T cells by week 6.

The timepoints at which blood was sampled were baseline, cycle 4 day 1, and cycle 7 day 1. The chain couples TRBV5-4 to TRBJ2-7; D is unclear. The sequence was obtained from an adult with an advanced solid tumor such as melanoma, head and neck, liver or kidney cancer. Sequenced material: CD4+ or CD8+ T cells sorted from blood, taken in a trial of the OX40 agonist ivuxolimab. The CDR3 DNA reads TGTGCCAGCAGCTTGCGGCTTACCAGCGAGCAGTACTTC. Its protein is CASSLRLTSEQYF. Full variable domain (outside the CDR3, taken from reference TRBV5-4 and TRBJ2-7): ETGVTQSPTHLIKTRGQQVTLRCSSQSGHNTVSWYQQALGQGPQFIFQYYREEENGRGNFPPRFSGLQFPNYSSELNVNALELDDSALYLCASSLRLTSEQYFGPGTRLTVT.